This T cell receptor (beta chain) was found in a study of T cells in Graves' hyperthyroidism and ophthalmopathy. Whole-study results and caveats: A model using 13 V-J features told ophthalmopathy apart from stable hyperthyroidism.

V was trimmed by 1 base and J by 3 bases, leaving 9 bases between them. Germline CDR1 SGHAT, CDR2 FQDESV (reference sequence). This CDR3 has 15 amino acids. Clinical symptoms, serum thyroxine, TRAb, thyroid ultrasound and orbital computed tomography informed diagnoses. This clonotype appeared a few times. As yet, its antigen is unknown. RNA transcripts yielded amplified TCR beta CDR3 regions. HTBI primers were employed in a first-round RT-PCR of the TCR CDR3. TCRdb itself ran the multiplex PCR reads through MiXCR, one entry per CDR3 protein. The top ten hold about 30% of the sample, which has 450,000 to 650,000 distinct CDR3 sequences, around 21% seen once.

The chain recombines TRBV11-1 with TRBJ2-2; D remains ambiguous. This clonotype was obtained from a man between 18 and 29 years old with Graves' hyperthyroidism. Material: blood. The CDR3 spells CASSLGRQDTGELFF. The CDR3 DNA reads TGTGCCAGCAGCTTAGGTCGCCAGGACACCGGGGAGCTGTTTTTT.